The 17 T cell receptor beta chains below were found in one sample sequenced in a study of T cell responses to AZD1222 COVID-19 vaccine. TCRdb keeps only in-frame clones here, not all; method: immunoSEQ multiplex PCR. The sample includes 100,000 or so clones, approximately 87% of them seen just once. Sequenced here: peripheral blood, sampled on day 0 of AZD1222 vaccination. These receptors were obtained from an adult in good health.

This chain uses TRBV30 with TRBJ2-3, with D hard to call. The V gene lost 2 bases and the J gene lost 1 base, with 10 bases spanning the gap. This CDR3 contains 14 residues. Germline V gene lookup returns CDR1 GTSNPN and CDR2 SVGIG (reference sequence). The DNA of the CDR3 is TGTGCCTGGAGTCTACAAGGTGGCACAGATACGCAGTATTTT. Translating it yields CAWSLQGGTDTQYF.

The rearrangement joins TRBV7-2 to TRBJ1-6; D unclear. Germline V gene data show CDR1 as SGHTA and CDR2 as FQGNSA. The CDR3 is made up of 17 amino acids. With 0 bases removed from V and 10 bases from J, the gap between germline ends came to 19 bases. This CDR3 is CASSLARSVGNYSPLHF. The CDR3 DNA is TGTGCCAGCAGCTTAGCGCGGAGCGTCGGTAATTACTCACCCCTCCACTTT.

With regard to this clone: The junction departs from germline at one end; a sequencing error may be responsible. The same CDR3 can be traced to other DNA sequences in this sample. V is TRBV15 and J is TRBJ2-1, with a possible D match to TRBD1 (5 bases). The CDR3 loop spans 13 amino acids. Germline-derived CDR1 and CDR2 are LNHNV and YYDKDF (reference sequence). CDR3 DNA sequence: TGTGCCACCAGCAGAGACAGGGTAAATGAGCAATTCTTC. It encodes CATSRDRVNEQFF.

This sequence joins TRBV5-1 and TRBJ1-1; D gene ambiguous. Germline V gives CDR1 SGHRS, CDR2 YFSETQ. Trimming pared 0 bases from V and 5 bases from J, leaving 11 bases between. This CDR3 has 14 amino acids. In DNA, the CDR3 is TGCGCCAGCAGCTTGGCTGGGGTAATGACTGAAGCTTTCTTT. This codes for CASSLAGVMTEAFF.

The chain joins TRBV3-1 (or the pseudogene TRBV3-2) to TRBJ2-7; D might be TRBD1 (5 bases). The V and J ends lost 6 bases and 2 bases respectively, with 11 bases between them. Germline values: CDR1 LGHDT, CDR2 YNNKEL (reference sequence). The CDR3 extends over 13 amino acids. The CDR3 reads CASSRQLPYEQYF. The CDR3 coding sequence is TGTGCCAGCAGTCGACAGTTACCCTACGAGCAGTACTTC.

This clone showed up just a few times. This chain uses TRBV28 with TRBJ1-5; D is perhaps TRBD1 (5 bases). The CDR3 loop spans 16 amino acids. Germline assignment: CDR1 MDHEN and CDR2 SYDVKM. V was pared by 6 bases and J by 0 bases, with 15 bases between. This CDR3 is CASRGREVYSNQPQHF. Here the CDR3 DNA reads TGTGCCAGCAGGGGGCGAGAAGTTTATAGCAATCAGCCCCAGCATTTT. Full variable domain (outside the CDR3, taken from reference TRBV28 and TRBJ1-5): DVKVTQSSRYLVKRTGEKVFLECVQDMDHENMFWYRQDPGLGLRLIYFSYDVKMKEKGDIPEGYSVSREKKERFSLILESASTNQTSMYLCASRGREVYSNQPQHFGDGTRLSIL.

The CDR3 sequence is CASIGHRDTGELFF. CDR3 nucleotide sequence: TGTGCCAGCATCGGGCACCGAGACACCGGGGAGCTGTTTTTT. This rearrangement joins TRBV28 to TRBJ2-2; D is unresolved. Deletions cut 7 bases from V and 3 bases from J, with 12 bases between. The CDR3 runs to 14 residues. Germline lookup yields CDR1 MDHEN and CDR2 SYDVKM.

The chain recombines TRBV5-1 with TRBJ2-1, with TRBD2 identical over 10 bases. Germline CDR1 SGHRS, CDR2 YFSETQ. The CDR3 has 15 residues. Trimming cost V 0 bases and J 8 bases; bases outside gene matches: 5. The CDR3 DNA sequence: TGCGCCAGCAGCTTGGGTCTAGCGGGAGTCGATGAGCAGTTCTTC. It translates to CASSLGLAGVDEQFF. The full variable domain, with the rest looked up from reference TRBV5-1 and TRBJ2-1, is KAGVTQTPRYLIKTRGQQVTLSCSPISGHRSVSWYQQTPGQGLQFLFEYFSETQRNKGNFPGRFSGRQFSNSRSEMNVSTLELGDSALYLCASSLGLAGVDEQFFGPGTRLTVL.

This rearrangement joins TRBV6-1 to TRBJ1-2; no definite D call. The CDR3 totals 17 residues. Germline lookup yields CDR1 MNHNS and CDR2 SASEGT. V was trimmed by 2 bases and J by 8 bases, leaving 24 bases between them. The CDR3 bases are TGTGCCAGCAGTGAAAACGGAGTGGTCGGCACCCTGGGAGGCTACACCTTC. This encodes CASSENGVVGTLGGYTF.

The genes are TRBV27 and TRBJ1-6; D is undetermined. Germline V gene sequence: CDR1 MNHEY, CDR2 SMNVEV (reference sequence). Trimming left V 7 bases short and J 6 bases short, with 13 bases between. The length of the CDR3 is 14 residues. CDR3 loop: CASMKLGINSPLHF. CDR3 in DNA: TGTGCCAGCATGAAGCTCGGGATTAATTCACCCCTCCACTTT.

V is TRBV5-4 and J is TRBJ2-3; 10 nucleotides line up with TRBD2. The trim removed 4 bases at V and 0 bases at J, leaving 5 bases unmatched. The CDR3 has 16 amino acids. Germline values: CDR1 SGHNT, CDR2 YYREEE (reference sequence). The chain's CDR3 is CASSQKTSGSTDTQYF. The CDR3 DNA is TGTGCCAGCAGCCAAAAGACTAGCGGGAGCACAGATACGCAGTATTTT. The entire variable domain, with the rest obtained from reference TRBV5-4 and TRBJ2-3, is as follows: ETGVTQSPTHLIKTRGQQVTLRCSSQSGHNTVSWYQQALGQGPQFIFQYYREEENGRGNFPPRFSGLQFPNYSSELNVNALELDDSALYLCASSQKTSGSTDTQYFGPGTRLTVL.

CDR3 sequence: CASSLLPGIGTGELFF. CDR3 DNA sequence: TGTGCCAGTAGTCTACTCCCAGGGATTGGGACCGGGGAGCTGTTTTTT. The chain recombines TRBV19 with TRBJ2-2, with a tentative D call TRBD1 (5 bases). This CDR3 has 16 amino acids. The ends were cut back, 5 bases at V and 5 bases at J, with 18 bases in the middle. CDR1 is LNHDA, CDR2 SQIVND, per germline (reference sequence).

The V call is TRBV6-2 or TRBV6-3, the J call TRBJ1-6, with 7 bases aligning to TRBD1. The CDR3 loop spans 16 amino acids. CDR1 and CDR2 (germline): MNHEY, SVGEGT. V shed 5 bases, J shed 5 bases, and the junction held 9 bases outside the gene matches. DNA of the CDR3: TGTGCCAGCAGTCCGCCGACAGGGACCAATAATTCACCCCTCCACTTT. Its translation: CASSPPTGTNNSPLHF.

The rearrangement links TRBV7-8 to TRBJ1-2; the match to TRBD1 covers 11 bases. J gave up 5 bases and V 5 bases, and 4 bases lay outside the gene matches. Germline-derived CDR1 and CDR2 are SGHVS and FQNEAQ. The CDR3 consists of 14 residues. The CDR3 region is CASSMGQGVYGYTF. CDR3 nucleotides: TGTGCCAGCAGCATGGGACAGGGGGTATATGGCTACACCTTC.

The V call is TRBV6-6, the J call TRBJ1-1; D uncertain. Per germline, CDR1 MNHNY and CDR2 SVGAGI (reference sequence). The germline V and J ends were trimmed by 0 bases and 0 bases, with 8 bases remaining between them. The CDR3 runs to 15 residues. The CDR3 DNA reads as TGTGCCAGCAGTTACTCGATGACGGTGAACACTGAAGCTTTCTTT. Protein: CASSYSMTVNTEAFF.

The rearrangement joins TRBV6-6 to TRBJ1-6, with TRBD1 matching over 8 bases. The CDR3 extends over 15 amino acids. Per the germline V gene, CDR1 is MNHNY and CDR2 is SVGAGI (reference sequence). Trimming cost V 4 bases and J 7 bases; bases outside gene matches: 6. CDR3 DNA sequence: TGTGCCAGCAGTTTTCCCGGGACAGGAAATTCACCCCTCCACTTT. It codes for CASSFPGTGNSPLHF.

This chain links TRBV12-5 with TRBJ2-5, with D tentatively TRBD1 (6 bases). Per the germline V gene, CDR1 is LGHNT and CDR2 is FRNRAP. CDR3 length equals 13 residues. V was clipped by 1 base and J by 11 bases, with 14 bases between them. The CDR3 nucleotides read TGTGCTAGTGGTTTGGCAGGGGCCGCTCCACAGTACTTC. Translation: CASGLAGAAPQYF.